One TCR beta chain is described in this entry. Trimming took off 4 bases at V and 3 bases at J, with 6 bases between the two ends. The CDR3 runs 12 residues. The sample comes from a study of blood T cell repertoires in COVID-19. Study-wide background: The United States, Italy and Spain supplied acute and convalescent COVID-19 samples. PBMCs, B-cell-depleted T cells, or T cells were the source of the cDNA or gDNA that made up the material.

Per the authors' pipeline: Estimation of nucleated cell counts relied on the amplification of reference gene primers. Sequencing was performed with immunoSEQ multiplex PCR; in TCRdb, only in-frame clones are kept and a portion is missing. The D gene and trimming were derived from the DNA, and the V and J assignments and clone size from that table. The sample holds around 50,000 clones; over 85% are singletons and the top ten take more than 0.8%. Seattle researchers signed up patients amid active infection and tracked them longitudinally. The sequenced material came from peripheral blood. This receptor was taken from a man in his sixties with COVID-19, enrolled during active disease. This chain joins TRBV12-3 or TRBV12-4 and TRBJ2-5; the D gene is possibly TRBD2 (5 bases). The chain's CDR3 is CASSSLEETQYF. The CDR3 DNA reads TGTGCCAGCAGTTCACTAGAAGAGACCCAGTACTTC.